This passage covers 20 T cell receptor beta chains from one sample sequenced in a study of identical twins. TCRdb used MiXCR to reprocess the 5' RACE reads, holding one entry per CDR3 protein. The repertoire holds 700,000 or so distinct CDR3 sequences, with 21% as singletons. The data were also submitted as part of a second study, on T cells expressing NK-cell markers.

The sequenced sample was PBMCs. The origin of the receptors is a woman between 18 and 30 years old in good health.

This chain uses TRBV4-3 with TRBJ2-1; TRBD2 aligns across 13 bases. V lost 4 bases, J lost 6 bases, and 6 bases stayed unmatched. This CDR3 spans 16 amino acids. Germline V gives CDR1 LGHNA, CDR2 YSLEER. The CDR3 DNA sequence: TGCGCCAGCAGCCTAGGACTAGCGGGAGTACTCAATGAGCAGTTCTTC. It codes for CASSLGLAGVLNEQFF.

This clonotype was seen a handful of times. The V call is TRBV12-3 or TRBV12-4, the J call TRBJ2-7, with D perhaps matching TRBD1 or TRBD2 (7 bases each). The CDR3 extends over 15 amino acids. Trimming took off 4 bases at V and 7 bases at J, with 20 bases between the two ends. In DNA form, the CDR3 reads TGTGCCAGCAGTTCCTCAGGGGGATGGGGGGGAGAGCAGTACTTC. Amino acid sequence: CASSSSGGWGGEQYF.

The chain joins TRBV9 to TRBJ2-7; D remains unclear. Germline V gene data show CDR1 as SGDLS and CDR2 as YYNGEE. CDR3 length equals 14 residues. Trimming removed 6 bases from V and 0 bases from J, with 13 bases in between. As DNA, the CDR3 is TGTGCCAGCACCTTGAGACCAGACTCCTACGAGCAGTACTTC. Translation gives CASTLRPDSYEQYF. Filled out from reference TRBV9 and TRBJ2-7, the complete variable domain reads DSGVTQTPKHLITATGQRVTLRCSPRSGDLSVYWYQQSLDQGLQFLIQYYNGEERAKGNILERFSAQQFPDLHSELNLSSLELGDSALYFCASTLRPDSYEQYFGPGTRLTVT.

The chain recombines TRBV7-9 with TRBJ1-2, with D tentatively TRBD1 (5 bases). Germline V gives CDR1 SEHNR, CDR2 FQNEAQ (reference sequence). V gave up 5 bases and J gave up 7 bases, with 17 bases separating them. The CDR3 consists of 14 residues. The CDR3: CASSPWDVLLGYTF. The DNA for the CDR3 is TGTGCCAGCAGCCCCTGGGACGTCCTTCTTGGCTACACCTTC.

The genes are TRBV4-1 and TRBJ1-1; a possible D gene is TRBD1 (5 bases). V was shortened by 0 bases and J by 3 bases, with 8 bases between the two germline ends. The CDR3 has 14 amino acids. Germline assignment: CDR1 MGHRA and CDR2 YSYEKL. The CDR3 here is CASSQDTGHTEAFF. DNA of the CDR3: TGCGCCAGCAGCCAAGATACAGGCCACACTGAAGCTTTCTTT.

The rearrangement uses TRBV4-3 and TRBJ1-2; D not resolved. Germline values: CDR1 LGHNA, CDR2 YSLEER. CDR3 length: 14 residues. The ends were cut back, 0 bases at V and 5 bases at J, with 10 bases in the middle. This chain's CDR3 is CASSQEIGLYGYTF. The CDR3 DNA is TGCGCCAGCAGCCAAGAAATAGGGTTATATGGCTACACCTTC.

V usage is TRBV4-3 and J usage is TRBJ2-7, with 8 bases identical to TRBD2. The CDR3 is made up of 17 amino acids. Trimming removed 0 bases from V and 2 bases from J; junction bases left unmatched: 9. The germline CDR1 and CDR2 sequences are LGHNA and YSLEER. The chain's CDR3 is CASSQDVVAGSPYEQYF. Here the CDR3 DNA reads TGCGCCAGCAGCCAAGATGTTGTAGCGGGAAGCCCCTACGAGCAGTACTTC.

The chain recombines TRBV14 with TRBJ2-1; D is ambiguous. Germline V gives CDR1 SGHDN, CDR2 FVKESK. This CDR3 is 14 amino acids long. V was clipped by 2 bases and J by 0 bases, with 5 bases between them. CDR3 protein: CASSQQLSYNEQFF. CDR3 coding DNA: TGTGCCAGCAGCCAACAGCTCTCCTACAATGAGCAGTTCTTC.

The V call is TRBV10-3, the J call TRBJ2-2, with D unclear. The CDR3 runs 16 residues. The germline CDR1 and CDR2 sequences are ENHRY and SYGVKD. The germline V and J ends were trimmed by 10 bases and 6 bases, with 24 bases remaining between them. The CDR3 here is CATYEPTRSRPGELFF. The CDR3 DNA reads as TGTGCCACCTATGAACCGACGCGATCCCGCCCCGGGGAGCTGTTTTTT.

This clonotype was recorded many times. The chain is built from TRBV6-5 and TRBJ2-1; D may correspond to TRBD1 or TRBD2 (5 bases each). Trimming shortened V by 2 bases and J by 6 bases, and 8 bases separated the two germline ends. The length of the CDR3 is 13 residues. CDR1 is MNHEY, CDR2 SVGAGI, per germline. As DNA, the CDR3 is TGTGCCAGCAGTTACGGGGCGGGCAATGAGCAGTTCTTC. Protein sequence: CASSYGAGNEQFF.

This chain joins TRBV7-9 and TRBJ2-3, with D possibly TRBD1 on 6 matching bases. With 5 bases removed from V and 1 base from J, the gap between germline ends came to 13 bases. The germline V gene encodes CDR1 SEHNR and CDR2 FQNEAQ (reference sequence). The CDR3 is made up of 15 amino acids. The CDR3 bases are TGTGCCAGCAGCCCCTCAGGGGTACGCACAGATACGCAGTATTTT. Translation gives CASSPSGVRTDTQYF.

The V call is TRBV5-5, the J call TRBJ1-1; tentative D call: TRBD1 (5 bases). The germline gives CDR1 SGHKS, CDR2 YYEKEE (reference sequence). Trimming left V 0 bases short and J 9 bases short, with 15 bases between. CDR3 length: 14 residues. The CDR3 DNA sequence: TGTGCCAGCAGCTTGGCCAGGGTGTCGGAAAAAGCTTTCTTT. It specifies CASSLARVSEKAFF.

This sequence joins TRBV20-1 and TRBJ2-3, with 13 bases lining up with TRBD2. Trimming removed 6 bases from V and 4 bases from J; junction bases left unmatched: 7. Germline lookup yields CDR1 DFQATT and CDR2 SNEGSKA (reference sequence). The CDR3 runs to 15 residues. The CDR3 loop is CSARTSGSGADTQYF. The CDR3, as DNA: TGCAGTGCCAGGACTAGCGGGAGCGGGGCAGATACGCAGTATTTT.

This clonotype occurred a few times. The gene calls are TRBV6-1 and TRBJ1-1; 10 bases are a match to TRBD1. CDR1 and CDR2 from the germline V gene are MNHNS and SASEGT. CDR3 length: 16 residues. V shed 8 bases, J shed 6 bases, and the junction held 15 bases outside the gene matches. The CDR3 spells CASAPRTGGFASEAFF. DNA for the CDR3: TGTGCCAGCGCTCCTAGGACAGGGGGTTTTGCTTCTGAAGCTTTCTTT.

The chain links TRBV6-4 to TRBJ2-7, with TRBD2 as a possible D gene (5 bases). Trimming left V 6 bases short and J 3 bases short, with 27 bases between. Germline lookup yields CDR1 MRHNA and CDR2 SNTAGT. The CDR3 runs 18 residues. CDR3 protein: CASREVLEPDIMCYEQYF. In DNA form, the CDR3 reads TGTGCCAGCAGGGAGGTATTAGAACCCGATATTATGTGCTACGAGCAGTACTTC.

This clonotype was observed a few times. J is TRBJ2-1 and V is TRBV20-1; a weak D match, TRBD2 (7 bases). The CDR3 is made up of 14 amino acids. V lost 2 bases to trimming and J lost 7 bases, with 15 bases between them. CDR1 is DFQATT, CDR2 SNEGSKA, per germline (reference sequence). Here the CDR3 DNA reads TGCAGTGCTAGACTGGGGGGGGCCTTAAATGAGCAGTTCTTC. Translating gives CSARLGGALNEQFF.

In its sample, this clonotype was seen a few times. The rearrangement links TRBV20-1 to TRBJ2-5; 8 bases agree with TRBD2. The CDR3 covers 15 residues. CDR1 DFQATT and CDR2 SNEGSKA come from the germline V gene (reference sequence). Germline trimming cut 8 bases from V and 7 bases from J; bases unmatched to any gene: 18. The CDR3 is CSTQREGGLGGTQYF. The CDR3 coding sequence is TGCAGTACGCAACGGGAGGGAGGACTCGGTGGGACCCAGTACTTC.

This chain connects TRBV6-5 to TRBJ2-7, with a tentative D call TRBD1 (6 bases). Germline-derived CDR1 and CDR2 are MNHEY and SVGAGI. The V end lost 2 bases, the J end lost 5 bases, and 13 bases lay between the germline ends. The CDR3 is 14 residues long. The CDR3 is CASSYGQGIDEQYF. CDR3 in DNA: TGTGCCAGCAGTTACGGTCAGGGGATAGACGAGCAGTACTTC.

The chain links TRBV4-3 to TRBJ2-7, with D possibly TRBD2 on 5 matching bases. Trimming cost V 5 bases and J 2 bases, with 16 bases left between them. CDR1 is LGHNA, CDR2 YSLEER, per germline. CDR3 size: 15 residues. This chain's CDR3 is CASSVGELGAYEQYF. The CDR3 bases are TGCGCCAGCAGCGTAGGAGAGCTGGGAGCCTACGAGCAGTACTTC.

CDR3 DNA: TGTGCCAGCAGTTATTCCTCCGGGGTGGAACTGTTTTTT. It specifies CASSYSSGVELFF. The chain employs TRBV6-5 and TRBJ1-4; D gene ambiguous. V shed 3 bases and J shed 12 bases, with 14 bases lying between them. Looked up from germline, CDR1 is MNHEY and CDR2 is SVGAGI. The CDR3 length is 13 residues.